Here is one T cell receptor (beta chain) with its context. Only a few counts were recorded for this clone. Its specific antigen is unknown. Base qualities are missing; no much larger clone stands one base away. The data originate from a study of T cell responses to AZD1222 COVID-19 vaccine (dated by TCRdb to the early 2020s). Background for the entire study: A total of around 240 trial participants underwent TCR sequencing, of whom under 220 had received two doses of AZD1222 and about 26 had received two doses of the MenACWY control vaccine. Trial participants were enrolled into age subgroups of 18-55, 56-69 and 70-plus years, which contained roughly 140, 27 and 60 TCR-sequenced participants, respectively. The paper as a whole reports these results and caveats: Because no day 14 peak-response samples were available, the repertoires could be characterized only after the peak T cell response. CD4 TCRs associated with the vaccine covered the entire spike protein, and the dominant responses were in regions 160-218 and 743-854. Only five or six AZD1222 recipients were SARS-CoV-2 seropositive at baseline, limiting conclusions about previously exposed vaccinees. Most participants were white British and females outnumbered males, and the authors suggested that clonal diversity may have been underestimated. A significant rise in spike-specific TCR breadth and depth was observed after two AZD1222 doses relative to day 0 and relative to MenACWY recipients. The 56-69-year group was small, and its depth increase did not reach significance, likely because of low power. Reportedly, close to half of the unique spike-specific TCRs recognized epitopes lying outside the regions that are mutated in the B.1.351 and B.1.1.7 variants.

The sample's time point label, decoded: about 28 days (+/-7) after the second vaccine dose. AZD1222 recipients whose second dose came at about 4 weeks and those whose second dose came at about 12 weeks were combined into one group, since spike-specific TCR depth and breadth did not differ between the two schedules. Vaccinee samples were obtained from the UK trials COV001 and COV002, which included a single-blind randomized controlled phase 2/3 trial of AZD1222 (ChAdOx1 nCoV-19) in healthy adults. Trial participant PBMC samples were collected at day 0 and day 28 after the second dose for TCRbeta chain sequencing. Trimming takes 4 bases from V and 8 bases from J, and the germline ends sit 18 bases apart. CDR1 and CDR2 were assigned from the germline V gene as SGHRS and YFSETQ. From the cysteine up to the phenylalanine, the CDR3 has a length of 15 residues. Here the CDR3 DNA is all that survives: 45 bases in frame from base 1.

The CDR3 regions of human TCRbeta chains were analyzed by immunosequencing. Under the source paper's analysis protocol: TCRs in the repertoires were compared against a reference library of SARS-CoV-2-specific TCRs that had been generated with the MIRA antigen-specificity platform. Breadth meant the fraction of unique TCRs that were SARS-CoV-2-associated, whereas depth meant the fraction of total T cells that were SARS-CoV-2-associated. Using the MIRA data, every spike-specific TCR was mapped to the spike region that the TCR reacted to and assigned to either a CD4 or a CD8 class. Log10-transformed breadth and depth values were compared by one-way ANOVA with Sidak's multiple comparisons tests. The table was pulled from immuneACCESS by TCRdb, which kept in-frame rearrangements only. Such tables lose some clones; where checked, under half of the loss comes from unresolved V genes, and the rest has no known cause. The V and J calls and clone size are taken from that table; D and trimming were inferred from the DNA. The sample contains about 15,000 clones, 88% of them found a single time. Jointly, the top ten make up over 2.5% of the sample.

The sequence was collected from an adult who received the AZD1222 COVID-19 vaccine. The V and J segments used are TRBV5-1 and TRBJ1-4, with a tentative D gene TRBD1 over 6 matching bases. The sample here was peripheral blood, taken 28 days after the second AZD1222 dose. The CDR3 in this case is CASSDTGPQGEKLFF. The DNA sequence reads TGCGCCAGCAGCGATACAGGGCCCCAGGGGGAAAAACTGTTTTTT.